Given below is one TCR beta chain in context. Its cognate antigen is unknown. This entry is derived from a study of shared clonotypes between healthy human individuals. The assay was immunoSEQ multiplex PCR, and TCRdb's table has in-frame clones only and misses some. Of some 2.1 million clones listed, over 85% were seen once; the top ten hold 0.1% to 0.15%. Overall study results and limits: In contrast to clonotypes shared by all four donors, non-shared clonotypes had lower generation probabilities.

The CDR3 consists of 14 residues. Trimming stripped 2 bases from V and 1 base from J, with 9 bases between. Germline V gene lookup returns CDR1 SGHRS and CDR2 YFSETQ. The sample consisted of naive CD4+ T cells sorted from blood. Subset given: CD45RA+ positively selected. The clonotype comes from a man between 18 and 35 years old in good health. The V and J genes are TRBV5-1 and TRBJ1-1, with D possibly being TRBD1 (5 bases). This CDR3 reads CASSFQRGNTEAFF. The CDR3 DNA reads as TGCGCCAGCAGCTTCCAAAGGGGGAACACTGAAGCTTTCTTT.